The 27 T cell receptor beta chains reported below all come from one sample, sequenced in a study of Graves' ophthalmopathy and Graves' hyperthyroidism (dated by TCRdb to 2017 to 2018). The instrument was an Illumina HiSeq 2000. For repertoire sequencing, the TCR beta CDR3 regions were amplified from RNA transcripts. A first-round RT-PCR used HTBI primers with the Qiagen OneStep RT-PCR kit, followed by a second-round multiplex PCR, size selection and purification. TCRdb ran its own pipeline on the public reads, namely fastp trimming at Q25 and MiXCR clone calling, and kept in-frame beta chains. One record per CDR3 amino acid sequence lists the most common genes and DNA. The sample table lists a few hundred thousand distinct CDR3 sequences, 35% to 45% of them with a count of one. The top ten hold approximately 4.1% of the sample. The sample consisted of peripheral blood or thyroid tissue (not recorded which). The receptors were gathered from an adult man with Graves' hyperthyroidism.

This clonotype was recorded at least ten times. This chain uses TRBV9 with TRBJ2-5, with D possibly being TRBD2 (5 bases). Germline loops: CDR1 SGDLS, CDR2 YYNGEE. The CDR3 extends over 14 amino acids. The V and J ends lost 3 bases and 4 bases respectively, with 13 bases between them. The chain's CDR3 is CASSATGIRETQYF. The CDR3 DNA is TGTGCCAGCAGCGCAACGGGAATCCGAGAGACCCAGTACTTC.

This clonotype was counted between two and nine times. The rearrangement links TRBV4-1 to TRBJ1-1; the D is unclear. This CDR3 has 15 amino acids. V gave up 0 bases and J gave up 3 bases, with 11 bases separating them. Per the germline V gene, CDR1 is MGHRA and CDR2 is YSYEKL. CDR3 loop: CASSQEGSLDTEAFF. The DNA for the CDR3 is TGCGCCAGCAGCCAAGAGGGGAGTTTGGACACTGAAGCTTTCTTT.

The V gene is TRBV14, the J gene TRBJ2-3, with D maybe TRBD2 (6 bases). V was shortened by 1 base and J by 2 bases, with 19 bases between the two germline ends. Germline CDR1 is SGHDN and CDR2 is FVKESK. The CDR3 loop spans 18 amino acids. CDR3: CASSQGVRSGRYTDTQYF. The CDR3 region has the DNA TGTGCCAGCAGCCAAGGCGTTCGGAGCGGGCGATACACAGATACGCAGTATTTT.

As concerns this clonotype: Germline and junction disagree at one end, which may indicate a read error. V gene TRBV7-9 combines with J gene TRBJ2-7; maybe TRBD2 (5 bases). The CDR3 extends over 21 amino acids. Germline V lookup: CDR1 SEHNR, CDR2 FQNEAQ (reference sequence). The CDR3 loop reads CASSIARSQVKIQRTSYEQYF. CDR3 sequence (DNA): TGTGCCAGCAGCATAGCGAGGTCACAAGTCAAAATTCAACGGACGTCCTACGAGCAGTACTTC.

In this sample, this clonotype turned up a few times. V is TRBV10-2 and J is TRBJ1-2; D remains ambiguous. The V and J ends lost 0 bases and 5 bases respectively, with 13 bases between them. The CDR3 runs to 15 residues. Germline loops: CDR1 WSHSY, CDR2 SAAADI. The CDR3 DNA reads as TGCGCCAGCAGTGAGTCGTCACGGGTCCTATATGGCTACACCTTC. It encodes CASSESSRVLYGYTF.

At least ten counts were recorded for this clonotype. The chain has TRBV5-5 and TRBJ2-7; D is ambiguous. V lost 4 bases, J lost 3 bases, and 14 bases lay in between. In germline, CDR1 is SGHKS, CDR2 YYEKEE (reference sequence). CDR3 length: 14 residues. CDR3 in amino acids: CASSTDPNFYEQYF. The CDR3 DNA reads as TGTGCCAGCAGCACAGACCCTAACTTCTACGAGCAGTACTTC.

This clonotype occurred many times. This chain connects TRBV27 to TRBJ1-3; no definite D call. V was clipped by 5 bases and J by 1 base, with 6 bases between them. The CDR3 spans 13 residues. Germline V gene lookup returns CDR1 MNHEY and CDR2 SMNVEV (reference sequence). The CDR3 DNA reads TGTGCCAGCAGTCGCGGTTCTGGAAACACCATATATTTT. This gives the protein CASSRGSGNTIYF.

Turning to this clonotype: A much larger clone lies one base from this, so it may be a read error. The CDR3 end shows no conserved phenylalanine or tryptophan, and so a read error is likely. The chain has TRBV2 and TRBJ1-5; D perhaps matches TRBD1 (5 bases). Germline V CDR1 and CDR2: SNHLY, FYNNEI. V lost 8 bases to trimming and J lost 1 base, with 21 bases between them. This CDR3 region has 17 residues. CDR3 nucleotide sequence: TGTGCCAGCGCCAGGCAGGGCGCCTGGATAAGCAATCAGCCCCAGCATTCT. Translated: CASARQGAWISNQPQHS.

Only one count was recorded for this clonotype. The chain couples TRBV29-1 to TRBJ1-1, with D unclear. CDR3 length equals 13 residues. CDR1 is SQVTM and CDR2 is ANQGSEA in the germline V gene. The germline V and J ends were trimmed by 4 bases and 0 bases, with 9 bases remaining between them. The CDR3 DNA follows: TGCAGCGTTGTAGAGGACCTGAACACTGAAGCTTTCTTT. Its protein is CSVVEDLNTEAFF.

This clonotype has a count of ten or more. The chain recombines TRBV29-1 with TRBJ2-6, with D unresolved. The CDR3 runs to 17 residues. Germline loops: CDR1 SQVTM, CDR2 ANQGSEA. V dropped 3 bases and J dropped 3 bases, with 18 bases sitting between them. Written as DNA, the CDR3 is TGCAGCGTTGAGGTGGACGGTGAAGGGTTTGGGGCCAACGTCCTGACTTTC. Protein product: CSVEVDGEGFGANVLTF.

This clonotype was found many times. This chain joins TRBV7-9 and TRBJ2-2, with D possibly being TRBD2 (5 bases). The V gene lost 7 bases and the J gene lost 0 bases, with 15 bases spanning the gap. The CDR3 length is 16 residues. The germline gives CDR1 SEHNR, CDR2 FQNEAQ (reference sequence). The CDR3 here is CASTLGIGTNTGELFF. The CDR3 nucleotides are TGTGCCAGCACCCTCGGGATCGGAACGAACACCGGGGAGCTGTTTTTT.

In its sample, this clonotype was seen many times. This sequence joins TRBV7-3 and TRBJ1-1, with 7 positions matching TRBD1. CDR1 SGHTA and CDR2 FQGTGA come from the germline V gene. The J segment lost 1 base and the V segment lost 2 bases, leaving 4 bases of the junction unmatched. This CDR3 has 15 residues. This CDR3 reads CASSLLGQTNTEAFF. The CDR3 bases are TGTGCCAGCAGCTTATTGGGACAGACGAACACTGAAGCTTTCTTT.

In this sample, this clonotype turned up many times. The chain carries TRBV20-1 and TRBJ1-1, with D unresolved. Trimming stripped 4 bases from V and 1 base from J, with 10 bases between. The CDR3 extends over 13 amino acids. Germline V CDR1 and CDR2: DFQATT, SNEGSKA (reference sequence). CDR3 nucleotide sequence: TGCAGTGCTACCCGGCCGCGGAACACTGAAGCTTTCTTT. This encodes CSATRPRNTEAFF.

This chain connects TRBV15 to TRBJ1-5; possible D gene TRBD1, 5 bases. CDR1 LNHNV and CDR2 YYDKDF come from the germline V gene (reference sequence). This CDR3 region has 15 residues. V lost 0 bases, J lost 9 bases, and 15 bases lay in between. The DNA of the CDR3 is TGTGCCACCAGCAGAGATCGGGGCGTAGCGGGGCCCCAGCATTTT. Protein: CATSRDRGVAGPQHF.

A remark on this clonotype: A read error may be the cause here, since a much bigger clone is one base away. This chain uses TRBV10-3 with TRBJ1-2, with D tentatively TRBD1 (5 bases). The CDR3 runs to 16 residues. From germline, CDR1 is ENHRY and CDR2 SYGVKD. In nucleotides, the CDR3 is TGTGCCAGCAGTCGGTCTGGAGTATGGGGACCGCATGGCCACACCTTC. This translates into CASSRSGVWGPHGHTF.

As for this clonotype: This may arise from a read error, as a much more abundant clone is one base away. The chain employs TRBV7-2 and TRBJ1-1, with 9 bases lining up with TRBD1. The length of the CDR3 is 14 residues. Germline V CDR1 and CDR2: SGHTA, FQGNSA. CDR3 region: CASLLGQGNTEASF. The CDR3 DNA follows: TGTGCCAGCCTCCTAGGACAGGGGAACACTGAAGCTTCCTTT.

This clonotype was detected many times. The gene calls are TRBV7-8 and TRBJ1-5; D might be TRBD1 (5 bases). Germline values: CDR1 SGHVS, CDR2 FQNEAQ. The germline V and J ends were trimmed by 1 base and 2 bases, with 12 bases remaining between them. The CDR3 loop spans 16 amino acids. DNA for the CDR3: TGTGCCAGCAGCTTAGAAAGGGGATTCGGCAATCAGCCCCAGCATTTT. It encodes CASSLERGFGNQPQHF.

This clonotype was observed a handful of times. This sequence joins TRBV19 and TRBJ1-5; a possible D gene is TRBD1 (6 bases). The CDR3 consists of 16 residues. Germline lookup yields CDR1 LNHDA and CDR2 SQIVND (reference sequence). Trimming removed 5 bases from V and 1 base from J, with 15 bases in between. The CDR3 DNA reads TGTGCCAGTAGTGGACGACCAGGGGCCAGCAATCAGCCCCAGCATTTT. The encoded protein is CASSGRPGASNQPQHF.

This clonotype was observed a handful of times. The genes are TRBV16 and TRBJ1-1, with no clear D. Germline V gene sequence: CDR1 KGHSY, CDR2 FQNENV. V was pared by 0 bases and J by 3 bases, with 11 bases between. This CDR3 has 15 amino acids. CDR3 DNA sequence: TGTGCCAGCAGCCAATCGATAAGAGGAGACACTGAAGCTTTCTTT. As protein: CASSQSIRGDTEAFF.

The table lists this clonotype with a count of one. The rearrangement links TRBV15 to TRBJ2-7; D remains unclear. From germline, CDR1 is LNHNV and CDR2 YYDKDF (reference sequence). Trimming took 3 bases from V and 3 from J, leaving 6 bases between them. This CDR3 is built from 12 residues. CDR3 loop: CATSSGDYEQYF. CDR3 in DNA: TGTGCCACCAGCAGTGGGGACTACGAGCAGTACTTC.

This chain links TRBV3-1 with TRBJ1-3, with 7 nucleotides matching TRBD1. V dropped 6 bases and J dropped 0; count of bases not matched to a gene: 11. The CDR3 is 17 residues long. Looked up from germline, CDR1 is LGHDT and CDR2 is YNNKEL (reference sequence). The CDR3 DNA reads TGTGCCAGCAGATCGTTGGCAGGGGGAAACTCTGGAAACACCATATATTTT. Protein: CASRSLAGGNSGNTIYF.

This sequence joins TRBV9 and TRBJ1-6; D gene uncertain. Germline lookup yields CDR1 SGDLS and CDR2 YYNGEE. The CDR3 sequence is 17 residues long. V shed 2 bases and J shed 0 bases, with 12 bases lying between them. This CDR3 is CASSVHSMSSYNSPLHF. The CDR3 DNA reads TGTGCCAGCAGCGTCCACAGCATGAGCTCCTATAATTCACCCCTCCACTTT.

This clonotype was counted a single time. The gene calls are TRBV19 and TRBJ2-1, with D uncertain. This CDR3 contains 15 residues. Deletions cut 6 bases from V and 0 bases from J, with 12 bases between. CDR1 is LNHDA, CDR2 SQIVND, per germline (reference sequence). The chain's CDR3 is CASRPDGSSYNEQFF. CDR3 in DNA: TGTGCCAGTAGACCGGACGGGTCCTCCTACAATGAGCAGTTCTTC.

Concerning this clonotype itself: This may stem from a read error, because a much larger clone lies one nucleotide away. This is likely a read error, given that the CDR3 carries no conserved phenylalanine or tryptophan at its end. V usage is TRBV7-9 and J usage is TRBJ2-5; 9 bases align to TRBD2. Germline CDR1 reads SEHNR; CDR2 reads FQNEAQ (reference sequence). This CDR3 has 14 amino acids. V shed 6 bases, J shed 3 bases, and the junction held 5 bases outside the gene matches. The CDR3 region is CASRPGLAKETQYL. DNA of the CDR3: TGTGCCAGCAGGCCGGGACTAGCCAAAGAGACCCAGTACCTC.

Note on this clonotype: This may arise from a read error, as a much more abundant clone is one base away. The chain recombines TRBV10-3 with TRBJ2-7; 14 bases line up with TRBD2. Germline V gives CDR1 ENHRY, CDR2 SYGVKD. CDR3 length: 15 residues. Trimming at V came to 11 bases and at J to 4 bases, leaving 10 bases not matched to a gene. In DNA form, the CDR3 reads TGTGCCGGCACCGGGACTAGCGGGGGATTTTACGAGCAGTACTTC. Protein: CAGTGTSGGFYEQYF.

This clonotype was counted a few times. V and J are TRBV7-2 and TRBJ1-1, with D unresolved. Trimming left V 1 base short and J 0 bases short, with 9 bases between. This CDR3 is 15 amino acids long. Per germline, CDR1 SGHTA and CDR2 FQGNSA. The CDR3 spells CASSLDPVVNTEAFF. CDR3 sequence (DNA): TGTGCCAGCAGCTTAGATCCAGTCGTGAACACTGAAGCTTTCTTT.

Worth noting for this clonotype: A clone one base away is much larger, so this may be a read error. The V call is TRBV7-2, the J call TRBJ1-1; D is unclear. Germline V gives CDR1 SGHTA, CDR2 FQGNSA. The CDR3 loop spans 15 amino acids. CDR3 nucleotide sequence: TGTGCCAGCAGCTTACCGGGAGGGATGAACACTAAAGCTTTCTTT. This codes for CASSLPGGMNTKAFF.